This record covers a single T cell receptor beta chain. Just one base apart from a much larger clone, this may be a read error. The sample belongs to a study of glioma-infiltrating T cells. The CDR3 has 13 amino acids. Germline loops: CDR1 MDHEN, CDR2 SYDVKM. Trimming removed 3 bases from V and 7 bases from J, with 11 bases in between. The iRepertoire nested amplicon-rescue multiplex PCR amplified TCR alpha and beta CDR3s from RNA. MiXCR, run by TCRdb on the multiplex PCR reads, gives a single entry per CDR3 protein. The table shows around 180,000 distinct CDR3 sequences, with around 42% occurring only once.

The chain combines TRBV28 with TRBJ2-3; D is possibly TRBD2 (5 bases). The sample consisted of glioma tissue, nonneoplastic brain tissue, or PBMCs (not recorded which). This receptor was obtained from a human donor with low-grade glioma or glioblastoma, undergoing nonglioma brain surgery, or in good health (not recorded which). The CDR3 reads CASSFRTGYTQYF. The CDR3 DNA follows: TGTGCCAGCAGTTTTAGGACTGGATATACGCAGTATTTT.